These T cell receptor beta chains were read from a single sample in a study of Graves' ophthalmopathy and Graves' hyperthyroidism. TCRdb reprocessed the multiplex PCR reads with MiXCR, giving one entry per CDR3 protein. The sample lists around 670,000 distinct CDR3 sequences; 40% were seen once. The specimen sequenced was peripheral blood. These receptors were obtained from an adult man with Graves' ophthalmopathy. Both conserved end residues are part of each CDR3. Fields, in order: V gene, D gene, clone size, J gene, CDR3 DNA, CDR3 protein. A D gene is named only where the DNA matches it firmly. Clone size is shown for a subset of rows, as once, few, many or a class of expanded clone.

TRBV19	-	few	TRBJ2-5	TGTGCCAGTAGTAGTCGGCACGGACAAGAGACCCAGTACTTC	CASSSRHGQETQYF
TRBV9	-	-	TRBJ1-5	TGTGCCAGCAGCGTAGATGGAAGGGGGAGCAATCAGCCCCAGCATTTT	CASSVDGRGSNQPQHF
TRBV24-1	TRBD1	-	TRBJ1-5	TGTGCCAGCAGTGGCCCGCCGGGACAGGGGAATCAGCCCCAGCATTTT	CASSGPPGQGNQPQHF
TRBV10-3	TRBD1	few	TRBJ2-5	TGTGCCATCAGTGAGTCTGGGACAGTACTAGAGACCCAGTACTTC	CAISESGTVLETQYF
TRBV14	-	many	TRBJ1-1	TGTGCCAGCAGCCACAGGGGCCCGGACACTGAAGCTTTCTTT	CASSHRGPDTEAFF
TRBV16	-	few	TRBJ1-5	TGTGCCAGCAACCCACCCGGAGGGACGGGAGGATCCGGCAATCAGCCCCAGCATTTT	CASNPPGGTGGSGNQPQHF
TRBV5-6	-	-	TRBJ1-4	TGTGCCAGCAGCTTGGAGGGCAGAAGTTGGGAAAAACTGTTTTTT	CASSLEGRSWEKLFF
TRBV6-5	-	few	TRBJ2-6	TGTGCCAGCAGAAGGGCCAACGTCCTGACTTTC	CASRRANVLTF
TRBV7-2	-	-	TRBJ1-6	TGTGCCAGCAGCCGTACCTATAATTCACCCCTCCACTTT	CASSRTYNSPLHF
TRBV25-1	TRBD1	few	TRBJ2-2	TGTGCCAGCAGAGGGACAGGGCGGTCGGTCGGGGAGCTGTTTTTT	CASRGTGRSVGELFF
TRBV9	-	-	TRBJ2-5	TGTGCCAGCAGGGGGCCTTTGCAAGAGGCCCAGTACTTC	CASRGPLQEAQYF
TRBV9	TRBD2	-	TRBJ2-7	TGTGCCAGCAGCTCGCGGACTAGCGGGGGGGAGGTCCACGAGCAGTACTTC	CASSSRTSGGEVHEQYF